This T cell receptor beta chain appears in the sequencing data of a study of glioma-infiltrating T cells. The iRepertoire nested amplicon-rescue multiplex PCR amplified TCR alpha and beta CDR3s from RNA. Using its own MiXCR run on the multiplex PCR reads, TCRdb lists one record per CDR3 protein. The data show 300,000 to 450,000 distinct CDR3 sequences, 41% seen once. The specimen sequenced was glioma tissue, nonneoplastic brain tissue, or PBMCs (not recorded which). This receptor was identified in a human donor with low-grade glioma or glioblastoma, undergoing nonglioma brain surgery, or in good health (not recorded which).

The CDR3 DNA reads as TGTGCCAGTAGTATGTGGCGGGAGTTCATCAGTGAGCAGTTCTTC. Residues: CASSMWREFISEQFF. The rearrangement joins TRBV19 to TRBJ2-1, with 7 nucleotides matching TRBD2. J gave up 9 bases and V 3 bases, and 11 bases lay outside the gene matches. Germline lookup yields CDR1 LNHDA and CDR2 SQIVND (reference sequence). The CDR3 totals 15 residues.